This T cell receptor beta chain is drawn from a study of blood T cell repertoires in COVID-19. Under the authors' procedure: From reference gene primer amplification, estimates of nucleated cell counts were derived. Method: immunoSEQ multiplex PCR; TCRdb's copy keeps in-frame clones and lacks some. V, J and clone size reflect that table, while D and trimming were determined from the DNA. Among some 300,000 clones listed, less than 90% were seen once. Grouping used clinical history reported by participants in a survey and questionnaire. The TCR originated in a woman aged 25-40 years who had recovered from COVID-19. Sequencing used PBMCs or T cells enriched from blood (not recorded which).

CDR3 sequence: CASSRSSQGQAYEQYF. The CDR3 DNA reads as TGTGCCAGTAGTAGAAGCAGTCAGGGGCAGGCCTACGAGCAGTACTTC. The V call is TRBV19, the J call TRBJ2-7; tentative D call: TRBD1 (6 bases). V was pared by 4 bases and J by 2 bases, with 18 bases between. There are 16 residues in the CDR3. Germline CDR1 is LNHDA and CDR2 is SQIVND (reference sequence).